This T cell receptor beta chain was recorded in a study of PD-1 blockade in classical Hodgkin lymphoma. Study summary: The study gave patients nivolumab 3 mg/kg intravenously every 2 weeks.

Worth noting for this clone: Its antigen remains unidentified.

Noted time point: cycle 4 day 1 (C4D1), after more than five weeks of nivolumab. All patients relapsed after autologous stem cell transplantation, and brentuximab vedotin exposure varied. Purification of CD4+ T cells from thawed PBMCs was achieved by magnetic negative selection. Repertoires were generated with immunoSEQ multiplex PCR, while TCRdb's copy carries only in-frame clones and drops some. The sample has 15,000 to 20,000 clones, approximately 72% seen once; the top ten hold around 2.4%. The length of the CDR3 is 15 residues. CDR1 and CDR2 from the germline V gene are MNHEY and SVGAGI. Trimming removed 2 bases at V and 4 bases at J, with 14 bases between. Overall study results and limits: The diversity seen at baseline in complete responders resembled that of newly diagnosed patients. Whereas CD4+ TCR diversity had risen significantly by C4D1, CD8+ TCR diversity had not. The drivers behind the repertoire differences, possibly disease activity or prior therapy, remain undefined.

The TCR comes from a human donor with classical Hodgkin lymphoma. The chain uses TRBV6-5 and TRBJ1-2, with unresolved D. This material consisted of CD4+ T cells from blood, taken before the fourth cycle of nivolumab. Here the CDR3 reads CASSYDPLQGYGYTF. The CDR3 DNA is TGTGCCAGCAGTTACGACCCTCTACAAGGCTATGGCTACACCTTC.